This is a list of T cell receptor beta chains from one sample in a study of response to subunit inactivated influenza vaccine. TCRdb used MiXCR to reprocess the RT-PCR reads, holding one entry per CDR3 protein. Found here are hundreds of thousands of distinct CDR3 sequences, approximately 10% of them singletons; the top ten hold 11%. The same specimen was also included in a second study, on T cells expressing NK-cell markers.

This sample comprised PBMCs from blood, obtained on the day of vaccination. The receptors here all came from a man over 45 who received an inactivated influenza vaccine. The CDR3 runs from the conserved cysteine through the conserved F or W. A D gene is named only where the DNA matches it firmly. Rows give clone size only sometimes, using once, few, many, or a class for an expanded clone.

j_gene: TRBJ2-6; abundance: few; d_gene: NA; v_gene: TRBV5-1; CDR3aa: CASSVDGGQVSSGANVLTF; CDR3nt: TGCGCCAGCAGCGTAGATGGAGGGCAGGTTAGCTCTGGGGCCAACGTCCTGACTTTC
j_gene: TRBJ2-2; abundance: many; d_gene: NA; v_gene: TRBV29-1; CDR3aa: CSVYDSEGGELFF; CDR3nt: TGCAGCGTTTATGACAGTGAGGGCGGGGAGCTGTTTTTT
j_gene: TRBJ2-7; abundance: NA; d_gene: TRBD1; v_gene: TRBV28; CDR3aa: CASLPAGTGTYEQYF; CDR3nt: TGTGCCAGCCTGCCTGCCGGGACAGGGACCTACGAGCAGTACTTC
j_gene: TRBJ2-7; abundance: NA; d_gene: TRBD2; v_gene: TRBV10-3; CDR3aa: CAIRPPGGEQYF; CDR3nt: TGTGCCATCAGGCCCCCGGGGGGCGAGCAGTACTTC
j_gene: TRBJ1-5; abundance: few; d_gene: NA; v_gene: TRBV20-1; CDR3aa: CSARSRELYSNQPQHF; CDR3nt: TGCAGTGCTAGATCCAGGGAATTGTATAGCAATCAGCCCCAGCATTTT
j_gene: TRBJ1-1; abundance: NA; d_gene: NA; v_gene: TRBV9; CDR3aa: CASSVSGTNTEAFF; CDR3nt: TGTGCCAGCAGCGTATCCGGGACGAACACTGAAGCTTTCTTT
j_gene: TRBJ1-1; abundance: NA; d_gene: TRBD1; v_gene: TRBV5-5; CDR3aa: CASSWTGGAEAFF; CDR3nt: TGTGCCAGCAGCTGGACAGGGGGGGCTGAAGCTTTCTTT
j_gene: TRBJ2-5; abundance: many; d_gene: TRBD1; v_gene: TRBV20-1; CDR3aa: CSAQPRTGAQETQYF; CDR3nt: TGCAGTGCTCAGCCACGGACAGGGGCACAAGAGACCCAGTACTTC
j_gene: TRBJ2-2; abundance: NA; d_gene: NA; v_gene: TRBV29-1; CDR3aa: CSVGTGELFF; CDR3nt: TGCAGCGTCGGGACAGGGGAGCTGTTTTTT
j_gene: TRBJ2-3; abundance: NA; d_gene: NA; v_gene: TRBV20-1; CDR3aa: CSARVDVASTDTQYF; CDR3nt: TGCAGTGCTAGAGTCGACGTTGCTAGCACAGATACGCAGTATTTT
j_gene: TRBJ2-3; abundance: few; d_gene: NA; v_gene: TRBV5-6; CDR3aa: CASNLPGRLTDTQYF; CDR3nt: TGTGCCAGCAACTTACCGGGACGGCTCACAGATACGCAGTATTTT
j_gene: TRBJ2-4; abundance: many; d_gene: TRBD1; v_gene: TRBV28; CDR3aa: CASSWDPGQRNIQYF; CDR3nt: TGTGCCAGCAGTTGGGATCCGGGACAGCGAAACATTCAGTACTTC
j_gene: TRBJ2-7; abundance: NA; d_gene: NA; v_gene: TRBV11-3; CDR3aa: CASRPRAFINEQYF; CDR3nt: TGTGCCAGCAGGCCCAGGGCATTCATCAACGAGCAGTACTTC
j_gene: TRBJ2-1; abundance: few; d_gene: TRBD2; v_gene: TRBV5-6; CDR3aa: CASSLAGSGGTSNEQFF; CDR3nt: TGTGCCAGCAGCTTGGCGGGTAGCGGGGGGACCTCCAATGAGCAGTTCTTC
j_gene: TRBJ1-2; abundance: NA; d_gene: TRBD1; v_gene: TRBV7-2; CDR3aa: CASSSRPTGYAYGYTF; CDR3nt: TGTGCCAGCAGCTCACGACCGACAGGGTATGCCTATGGCTACACCTTC
j_gene: TRBJ2-7; abundance: NA; d_gene: TRBD2; v_gene: TRBV6-5; CDR3aa: CASSYSLAGSAYEQYF; CDR3nt: TGTGCCAGCAGTTACTCCCTAGCGGGGTCCGCCTACGAGCAGTACTTC
j_gene: TRBJ1-1; abundance: NA; d_gene: TRBD1; v_gene: TRBV7-2; CDR3aa: CASSPSRDRADTEAFF; CDR3nt: TGTGCCAGCAGCCCTTCCCGGGACAGGGCGGACACTGAAGCTTTCTTT
j_gene: TRBJ2-7; abundance: few; d_gene: TRBD2; v_gene: TRBV20-1; CDR3aa: CSAIPGSGGHEQYF; CDR3nt: TGCAGTGCTATCCCGGGGAGCGGGGGTCACGAGCAGTACTTC
j_gene: TRBJ2-5; abundance: many; d_gene: NA; v_gene: TRBV9; CDR3aa: CASSATSLETQYF; CDR3nt: TGTGCCAGCAGCGCTACTAGCTTGGAGACCCAGTACTTC
j_gene: TRBJ2-1; abundance: many; d_gene: TRBD2; v_gene: TRBV6-1; CDR3aa: CASPTSGGAYNEQFF; CDR3nt: TGTGCCTCGCCTACTAGCGGGGGGGCCTACAATGAGCAGTTCTTC
j_gene: TRBJ1-5; abundance: many; d_gene: NA; v_gene: TRBV12-3/TRBV12-4; CDR3aa: CASSLIGEHQPQHF; CDR3nt: TGTGCCAGCAGTTTAATCGGGGAACATCAGCCCCAGCATTTT
j_gene: TRBJ2-7; abundance: few; d_gene: NA; v_gene: TRBV4-3; CDR3aa: CASSQDLHSYEQYF; CDR3nt: TGCGCCAGCAGCCAAGATCTTCACTCCTACGAGCAGTACTTC
j_gene: TRBJ2-2; abundance: NA; d_gene: NA; v_gene: TRBV14; CDR3aa: CASSQGAGGYTGELFF; CDR3nt: TGTGCCAGCAGCCAAGGGGCTGGGGGCTACACCGGGGAGCTGTTTTTT
j_gene: TRBJ2-2; abundance: many; d_gene: NA; v_gene: TRBV11-2; CDR3aa: CASSPGGWDTNTGELFF; CDR3nt: TGTGCCAGCAGCCCGGGGGGCTGGGATACGAACACCGGGGAGCTGTTTTTT
j_gene: TRBJ2-1; abundance: NA; d_gene: NA; v_gene: TRBV12-5; CDR3aa: CASGFGHEQFF; CDR3nt: TGTGCTAGTGGTTTCGGTCATGAGCAGTTCTTC
j_gene: TRBJ1-2; abundance: few; d_gene: NA; v_gene: TRBV5-6; CDR3aa: CASSLRGSYYGYTF; CDR3nt: TGTGCCAGCAGCTTGCGGGGATCCTACTATGGCTACACCTTC
j_gene: TRBJ2-3; abundance: NA; d_gene: NA; v_gene: TRBV5-1; CDR3aa: CASSLGGRDTDTQYF; CDR3nt: TGCGCCAGCAGCTTGGGGGGGCGCGACACAGATACGCAGTATTTT
j_gene: TRBJ2-1; abundance: NA; d_gene: NA; v_gene: TRBV30; CDR3aa: CAWRAGYSYNEQFF; CDR3nt: TGTGCCTGGAGGGCGGGTTACTCCTACAATGAGCAGTTCTTC
j_gene: TRBJ2-1; abundance: few; d_gene: NA; v_gene: TRBV4-3; CDR3aa: CASSLQAGSSYNEQFF; CDR3nt: TGCGCCAGCAGCCTACAAGCGGGTAGCTCCTACAATGAGCAGTTCTTC
j_gene: TRBJ2-7; abundance: few; d_gene: NA; v_gene: TRBV12-3/TRBV12-4; CDR3aa: CASRNGIGQGRNEQYF; CDR3nt: TGTGCCAGCAGAAACGGGATAGGGCAGGGAAGAAACGAGCAGTACTTC
j_gene: TRBJ1-1; abundance: few; d_gene: NA; v_gene: TRBV9; CDR3aa: CASSVVVNTEAFF; CDR3nt: TGTGCCAGCAGCGTGGTGGTGAACACTGAAGCTTTCTTT
j_gene: TRBJ1-3; abundance: NA; d_gene: TRBD1; v_gene: TRBV2; CDR3aa: CASSRRQGLFSGNTIYF; CDR3nt: TGTGCCAGCAGTAGAAGACAGGGCCTGTTCTCTGGAAACACCATATATTTT
j_gene: TRBJ1-1; abundance: few; d_gene: NA; v_gene: TRBV6-5; CDR3aa: CASSYGGGGNWAFF; CDR3nt: TGTGCCAGCAGTTACGGAGGGGGGGGTAATTGGGCTTTCTTT
j_gene: TRBJ2-5; abundance: many; d_gene: NA; v_gene: TRBV29-1; CDR3aa: CSVSRGPQETQYF; CDR3nt: TGCAGCGTTTCTCGCGGACCCCAAGAGACCCAGTACTTC
j_gene: TRBJ2-1; abundance: few; d_gene: TRBD2; v_gene: TRBV19; CDR3aa: CASSMSPGLDSNEQFF; CDR3nt: TGTGCCAGTAGTATGTCCCCGGGACTAGATTCCAATGAGCAGTTCTTC
j_gene: TRBJ2-2; abundance: few; d_gene: NA; v_gene: TRBV12-3/TRBV12-4; CDR3aa: CASSSALARDTGELFF; CDR3nt: TGTGCCAGCAGTTCCGCCCTAGCGAGAGACACCGGGGAGCTGTTTTTT
j_gene: TRBJ2-7; abundance: NA; d_gene: TRBD2; v_gene: TRBV20-1; CDR3aa: CSAREKSSGSLYEQYF; CDR3nt: TGCAGTGCTAGAGAAAAATCTAGCGGATCCCTCTACGAGCAGTACTTC
j_gene: TRBJ2-3; abundance: few; d_gene: TRBD2; v_gene: TRBV5-1; CDR3aa: CASSSGTSGGDTQYF; CDR3nt: TGCGCCAGCAGCTCCGGGACTAGCGGGGGAGATACGCAGTATTTT
j_gene: TRBJ2-7; abundance: few; d_gene: TRBD1; v_gene: TRBV12-3/TRBV12-4; CDR3aa: CASSPRDRGRDSYEQYF; CDR3nt: TGTGCCAGCAGCCCGAGGGACAGGGGGCGAGACTCCTACGAGCAGTACTTC
j_gene: TRBJ2-7; abundance: NA; d_gene: NA; v_gene: TRBV4-3; CDR3aa: CASSQGVNSASSYEQYF; CDR3nt: TGCGCCAGCAGCCAAGGTGTTAACTCGGCGAGCTCCTACGAGCAGTACTTC
j_gene: TRBJ2-2; abundance: NA; d_gene: NA; v_gene: TRBV6-2/TRBV6-3; CDR3aa: CASSYDGGEFPGELFF; CDR3nt: TGTGCCAGCAGTTACGACGGGGGCGAGTTCCCCGGGGAGCTGTTTTTT
j_gene: TRBJ2-3; abundance: NA; d_gene: NA; v_gene: TRBV18; CDR3aa: CASSPPHTRSTDTQYF; CDR3nt: TGTGCCAGCTCACCACCCCACACCCGAAGCACAGATACGCAGTATTTT
j_gene: TRBJ2-1; abundance: many; d_gene: TRBD2; v_gene: TRBV4-3; CDR3aa: CASSQTSGRADEQFF; CDR3nt: TGCGCCAGCAGCCAGACTAGCGGGAGAGCGGATGAGCAGTTCTTC
j_gene: TRBJ1-6; abundance: NA; d_gene: NA; v_gene: TRBV24-1; CDR3aa: CATSSDSKNSPLHF; CDR3nt: TGTGCCACCAGCTCGGACAGTAAGAATTCACCCCTCCACTTT
j_gene: TRBJ2-7; abundance: NA; d_gene: NA; v_gene: TRBV5-1; CDR3aa: CASSLDGWSSSYEQYF; CDR3nt: TGCGCCAGCAGCTTGGATGGGTGGAGTAGCTCCTACGAGCAGTACTTC
j_gene: TRBJ2-7; abundance: NA; d_gene: TRBD2; v_gene: TRBV4-1; CDR3aa: CASSHPAGTSVWEQYF; CDR3nt: TGCGCCAGCAGCCATCCTGCCGGGACTAGCGTATGGGAGCAGTACTTC
j_gene: TRBJ2-5; abundance: NA; d_gene: TRBD1; v_gene: TRBV10-3; CDR3aa: CAIKDRKETQYF; CDR3nt: TGTGCCATCAAGGACAGGAAAGAGACCCAGTACTTC
j_gene: TRBJ2-2; abundance: many; d_gene: TRBD2; v_gene: TRBV29-1; CDR3aa: CSASPSGRAGGELFF; CDR3nt: TGCAGCGCTTCCCCTAGCGGGAGGGCCGGCGGGGAGCTGTTTTTT